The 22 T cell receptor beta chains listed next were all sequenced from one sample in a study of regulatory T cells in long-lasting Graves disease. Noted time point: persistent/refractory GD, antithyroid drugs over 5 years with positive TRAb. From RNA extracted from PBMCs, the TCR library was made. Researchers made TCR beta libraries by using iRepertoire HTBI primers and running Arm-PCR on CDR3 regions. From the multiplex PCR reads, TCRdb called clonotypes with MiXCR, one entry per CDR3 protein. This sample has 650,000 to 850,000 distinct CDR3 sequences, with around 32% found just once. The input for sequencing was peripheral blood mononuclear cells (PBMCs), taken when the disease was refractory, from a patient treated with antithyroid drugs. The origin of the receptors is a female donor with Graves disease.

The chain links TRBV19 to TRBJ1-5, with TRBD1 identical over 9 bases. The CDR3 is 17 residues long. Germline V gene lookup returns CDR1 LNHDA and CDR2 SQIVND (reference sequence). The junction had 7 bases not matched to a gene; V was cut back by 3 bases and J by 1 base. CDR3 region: CASSMWLGQGSNQPQHF. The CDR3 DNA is TGTGCCAGTAGTATGTGGCTCGGACAGGGGAGCAATCAGCCCCAGCATTTT.

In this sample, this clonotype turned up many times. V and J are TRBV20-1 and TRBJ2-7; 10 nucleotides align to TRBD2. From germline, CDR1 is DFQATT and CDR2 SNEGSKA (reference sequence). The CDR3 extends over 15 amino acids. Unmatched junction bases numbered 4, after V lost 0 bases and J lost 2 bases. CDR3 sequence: CSARDRGTSAYEQYF. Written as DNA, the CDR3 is TGCAGTGCTAGAGATCGGGGGACTAGCGCCTACGAGCAGTACTTC.

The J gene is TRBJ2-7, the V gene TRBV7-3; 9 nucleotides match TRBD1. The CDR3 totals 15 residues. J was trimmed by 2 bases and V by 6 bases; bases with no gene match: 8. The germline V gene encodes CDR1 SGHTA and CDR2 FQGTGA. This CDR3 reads CASSLQGTGTYEQYF. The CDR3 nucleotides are TGTGCCAGCAGTTTGCAGGGGACAGGGACCTACGAGCAGTACTTC. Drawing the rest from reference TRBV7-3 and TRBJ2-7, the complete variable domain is GAGVSQTPSNKVTEKGKYVELRCDPISGHTALYWYRQSLGQGPEFLIYFQGTGAADDSGLPNDRFFAVRPEGSVSTLKIQRTERGDSAVYLCASSLQGTGTYEQYFGPGTRLTVT.

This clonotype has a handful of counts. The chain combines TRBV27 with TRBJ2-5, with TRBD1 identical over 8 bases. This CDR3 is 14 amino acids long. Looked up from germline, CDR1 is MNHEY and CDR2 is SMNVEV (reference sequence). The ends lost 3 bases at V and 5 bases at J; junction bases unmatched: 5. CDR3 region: CASSFHRGKETQYF. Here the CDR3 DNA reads TGTGCCAGCAGTTTCCACAGGGGGAAGGAGACCCAGTACTTC.

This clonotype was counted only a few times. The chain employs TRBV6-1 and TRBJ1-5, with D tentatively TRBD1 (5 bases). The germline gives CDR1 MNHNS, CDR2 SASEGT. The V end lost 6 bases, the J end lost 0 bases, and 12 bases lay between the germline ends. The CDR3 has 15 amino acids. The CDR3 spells CASRRTLDSNQPQHF. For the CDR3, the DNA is TGTGCCAGCAGGCGGACATTAGATAGCAATCAGCCCCAGCATTTT.

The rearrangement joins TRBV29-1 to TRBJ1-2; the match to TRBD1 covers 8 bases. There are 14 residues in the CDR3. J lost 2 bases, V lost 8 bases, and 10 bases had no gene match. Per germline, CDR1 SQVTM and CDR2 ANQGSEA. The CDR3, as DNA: TGCAGCACAGCCGGGACAGGAATCAACTATGGCTACACCTTC. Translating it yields CSTAGTGINYGYTF.

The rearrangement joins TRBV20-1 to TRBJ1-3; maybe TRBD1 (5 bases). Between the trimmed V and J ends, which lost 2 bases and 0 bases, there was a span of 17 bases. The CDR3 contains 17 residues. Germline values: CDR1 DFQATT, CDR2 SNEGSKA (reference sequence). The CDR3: CSARPGTVQSSGNTIYF. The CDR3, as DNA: TGCAGTGCTAGACCCGGGACCGTTCAAAGCTCTGGAAACACCATATATTTT.

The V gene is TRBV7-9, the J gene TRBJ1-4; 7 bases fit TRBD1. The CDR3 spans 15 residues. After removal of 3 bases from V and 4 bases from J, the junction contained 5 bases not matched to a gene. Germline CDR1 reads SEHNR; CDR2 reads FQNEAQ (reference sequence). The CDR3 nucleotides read TGTGCCAGCAGCTTCCCGGGACAGCTTAATGAAAAACTGTTTTTT. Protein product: CASSFPGQLNEKLFF.

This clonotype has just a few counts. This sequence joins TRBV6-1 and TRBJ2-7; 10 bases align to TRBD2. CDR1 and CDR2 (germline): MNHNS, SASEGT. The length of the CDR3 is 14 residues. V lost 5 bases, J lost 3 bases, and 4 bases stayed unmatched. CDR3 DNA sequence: TGTGCCAGCAGTCCGGGACTAGCGCTCTACGAGCAGTACTTC. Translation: CASSPGLALYEQYF.

CDR3: CASSYSRGLYEQYF. Here the CDR3 DNA reads TGTGCCAGCAGTTACAGCAGGGGGCTCTACGAGCAGTACTTC. This chain links TRBV6-2 or TRBV6-3 with TRBJ2-7; 8 bases fit TRBD1. V was clipped by 2 bases and J by 3 bases; unmatched bases: 3. There are 14 residues in the CDR3. Germline CDR1 is MNHEY and CDR2 is SVGEGT.

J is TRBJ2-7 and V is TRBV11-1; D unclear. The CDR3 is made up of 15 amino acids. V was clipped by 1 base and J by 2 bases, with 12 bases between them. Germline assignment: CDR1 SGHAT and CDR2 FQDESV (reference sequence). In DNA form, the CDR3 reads TGTGCCAGCAGCTTAGAAAGTGGCAGGACCTACGAGCAGTACTTC. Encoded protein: CASSLESGRTYEQYF.

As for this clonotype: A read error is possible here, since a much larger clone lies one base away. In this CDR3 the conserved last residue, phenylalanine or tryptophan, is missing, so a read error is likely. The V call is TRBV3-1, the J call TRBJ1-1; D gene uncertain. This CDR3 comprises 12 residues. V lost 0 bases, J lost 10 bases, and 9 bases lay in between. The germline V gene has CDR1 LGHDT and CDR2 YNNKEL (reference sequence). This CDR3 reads CASSQDDRRAFL. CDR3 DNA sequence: TGTGCCAGCAGCCAAGACGATCGGCGAGCTTTCCTT.

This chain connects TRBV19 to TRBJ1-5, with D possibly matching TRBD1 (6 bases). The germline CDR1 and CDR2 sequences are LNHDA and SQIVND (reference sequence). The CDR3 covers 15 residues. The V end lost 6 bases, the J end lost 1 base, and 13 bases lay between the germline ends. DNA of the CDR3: TGTGCCAGTAGATCTGACAGGAAGAGCAATCAGCCCCAGCATTTT. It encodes CASRSDRKSNQPQHF.

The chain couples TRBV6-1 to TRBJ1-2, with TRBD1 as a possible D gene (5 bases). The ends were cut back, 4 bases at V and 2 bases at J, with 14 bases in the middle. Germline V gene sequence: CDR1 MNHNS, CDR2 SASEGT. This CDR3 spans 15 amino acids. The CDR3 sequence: CASSGSWGGNYGYTF. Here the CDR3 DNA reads TGTGCCAGCAGTGGTAGTTGGGGGGGAAACTATGGCTACACCTTC.

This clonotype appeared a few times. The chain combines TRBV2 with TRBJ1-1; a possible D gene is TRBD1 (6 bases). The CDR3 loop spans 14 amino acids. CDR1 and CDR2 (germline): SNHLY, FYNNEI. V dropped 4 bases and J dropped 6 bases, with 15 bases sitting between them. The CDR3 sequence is CASSAGQPLAEAFF. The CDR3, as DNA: TGTGCCAGCAGTGCAGGACAGCCTCTCGCTGAAGCTTTCTTT.

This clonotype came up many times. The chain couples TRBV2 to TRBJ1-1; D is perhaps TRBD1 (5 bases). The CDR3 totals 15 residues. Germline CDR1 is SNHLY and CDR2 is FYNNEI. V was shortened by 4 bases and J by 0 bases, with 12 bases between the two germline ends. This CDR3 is CASSAEGVMNTEAFF. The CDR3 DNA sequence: TGTGCCAGCAGTGCCGAAGGGGTGATGAACACTGAAGCTTTCTTT.

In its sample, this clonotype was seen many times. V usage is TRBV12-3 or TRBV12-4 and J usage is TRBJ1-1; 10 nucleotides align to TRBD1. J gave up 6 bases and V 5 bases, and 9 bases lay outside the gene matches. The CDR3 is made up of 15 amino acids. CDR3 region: CASSPPGQGSAEAFF. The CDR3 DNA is TGTGCCAGCAGTCCCCCGGGACAGGGGTCCGCTGAAGCTTTCTTT.

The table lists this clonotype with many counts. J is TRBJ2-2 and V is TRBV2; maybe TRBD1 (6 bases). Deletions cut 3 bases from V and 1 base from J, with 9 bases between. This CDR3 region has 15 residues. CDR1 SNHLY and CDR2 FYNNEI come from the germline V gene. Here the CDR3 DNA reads TGTGCCAGCAGTGAGACAGGATGGAACACCGGGGAGCTGTTTTTT. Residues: CASSETGWNTGELFF.

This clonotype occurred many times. This CDR3 reads CASSEEGHYGYTF. In DNA form, the CDR3 reads TGTGCCAGCAGTGAGGAGGGACACTATGGCTACACCTTC. V and J are TRBV6-1 and TRBJ1-2; perhaps TRBD1 as D (5 bases). Per germline, CDR1 MNHNS and CDR2 SASEGT. The CDR3 has 13 amino acids. Trimming took 3 bases from V and 3 from J, leaving 8 bases between them.

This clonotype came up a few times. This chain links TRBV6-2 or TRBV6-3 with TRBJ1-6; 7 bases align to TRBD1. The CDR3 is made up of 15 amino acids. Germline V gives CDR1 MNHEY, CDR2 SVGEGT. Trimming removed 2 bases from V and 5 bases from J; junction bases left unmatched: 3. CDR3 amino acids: CASSYGTVNNSPLHF. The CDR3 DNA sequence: TGTGCCAGCAGTTACGGGACAGTTAATAATTCACCCCTCCACTTT.

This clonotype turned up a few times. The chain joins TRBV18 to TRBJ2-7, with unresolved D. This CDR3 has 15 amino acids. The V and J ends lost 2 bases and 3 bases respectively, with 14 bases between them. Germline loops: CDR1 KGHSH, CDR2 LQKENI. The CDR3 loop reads CASSPSTAPDYEQYF. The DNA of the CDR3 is TGTGCCAGCTCACCAAGTACAGCGCCCGACTACGAGCAGTACTTC.

The CDR3 DNA follows: TGTGCCAGCACCCGGACTGCCTCTGGAAACACCATATATTTT. This encodes CASTRTASGNTIYF. V usage is TRBV14 and J usage is TRBJ1-3; no clear D gene. Germline assignment: CDR1 SGHDN and CDR2 FVKESK. The CDR3 is 14 amino acids. V shed 7 bases and J shed 0 bases, with 10 bases lying between them.